A single sample is the source of the 2 T cell receptor beta chains below, sequenced in a study of blood T cell repertoires in COVID-19. Generated by immunoSEQ multiplex PCR, the TCRdb table keeps only in-frame clones and is missing some. This table holds fewer than 250,000 clones, 84% found once. Material for sequencing was PBMCs or T cells enriched from blood (not recorded which). The receptors stem from a woman in her 30s who had been exposed to COVID-19.

The rearrangement links TRBV20-1 to TRBJ1-4; weak D call: TRBD1 (5 bases). CDR1 DFQATT and CDR2 SNEGSKA come from the germline V gene (reference sequence). This CDR3 is built from 15 residues. V was pared by 3 bases and J by 8 bases, with 19 bases between. Written as DNA, the CDR3 is TGCAGTGCTAGTGGTAGCCGGGGGTTGGGCGAAAAACTGTTTTTT. Protein product: CSASGSRGLGEKLFF.

The chain uses TRBV5-1 and TRBJ1-6; 7 bases fit TRBD1. Germline V gives CDR1 SGHRS, CDR2 YFSETQ. This CDR3 has 15 residues. The junction had 4 bases not matched to a gene; V was cut back by 0 bases and J by 7 bases. The CDR3 DNA reads TGCGCCAGCAGCTTGGGACAGGGAGGAAATTCACCCCTCCACTTT. This codes for CASSLGQGGNSPLHF. The full variable domain, its missing parts supplied by reference TRBV5-1 and TRBJ1-6, is KAGVTQTPRYLIKTRGQQVTLSCSPISGHRSVSWYQQTPGQGLQFLFEYFSETQRNKGNFPGRFSGRQFSNSRSEMNVSTLELGDSALYLCASSLGQGGNSPLHFGNGTRLTVT.